This is a list of T cell receptor beta chains from one sample in a study of blood T cell repertoires in COVID-19. The data were produced by immunoSEQ multiplex PCR, yet TCRdb's version contains in-frame clones alone and is incomplete. The sample yields some 300,000 clones, about nine tenths seen once. Material: peripheral blood. The receptors were sampled from a woman under 40 who had recovered from COVID-19. Each CDR3 is given with its conserved first and last residue. D genes are given only for firm matches. Size tells how often a clone was seen (once, few, many) or the class of an expanded clone, and some rows leave it out.

d_gene: NA; j_gene: TRBJ1-6; v_gene: TRBV27; abundance: NA; CDR3aa: CASRVGVDNSPLHF; CDR3nt: TGTGCCAGCCGAGTAGGGGTTGATAATTCACCCCTCCACTTT
d_gene: NA; j_gene: TRBJ2-7; v_gene: TRBV27; abundance: NA; CDR3aa: CASSSARGYEQYF; CDR3nt: TGTGCCAGCAGTTCCGCACGAGGGTACGAGCAGTACTTC
d_gene: TRBD1; j_gene: TRBJ2-2; v_gene: TRBV19; abundance: NA; CDR3aa: CASTPRGTVNTGELFF; CDR3nt: TGTGCCAGTACCCCTAGGGGGACAGTTAACACCGGGGAGCTGTTTTTT
d_gene: TRBD2; j_gene: TRBJ2-3; v_gene: TRBV3-1/TRBV3-2; abundance: NA; CDR3aa: CASSRARTSGGALTDTQYF; CDR3nt: TGTGCCAGCAGCCGAGCAAGGACTAGCGGGGGGGCCTTGACAGATACGCAGTATTTT
d_gene: NA; j_gene: TRBJ1-1; v_gene: TRBV6-5; abundance: NA; CDR3aa: CATALTVMNTEAFF; CDR3nt: TGTGCCACCGCGCTGACAGTTATGAACACTGAAGCTTTCTTT
d_gene: TRBD2; j_gene: TRBJ2-1; v_gene: TRBV27; abundance: NA; CDR3aa: CASSLSAGGPNEQFF; CDR3nt: TGTGCCAGCAGTTTATCAGCGGGGGGGCCCAATGAGCAGTTCTTC
d_gene: NA; j_gene: TRBJ1-5; v_gene: TRBV12-3/TRBV12-4; abundance: NA; CDR3aa: CASSFNYQPQHF; CDR3nt: TGTGCCAGCAGTTTCAATTATCAGCCCCAGCATTTT
d_gene: NA; j_gene: TRBJ2-3; v_gene: TRBV7-9; abundance: NA; CDR3aa: CASSSTAGGGTDTQYF; CDR3nt: TGTGCCAGCAGCTCGACTGCCGGCGGCGGGACAGATACGCAGTATTTT
d_gene: NA; j_gene: TRBJ2-5; v_gene: TRBV28; abundance: NA; CDR3aa: CASSLWEETQYF; CDR3nt: TGTGCCAGCAGTTTATGGGAGGAGACCCAGTACTTC
d_gene: NA; j_gene: TRBJ1-5; v_gene: TRBV19; abundance: NA; CDR3aa: CASSTARGNQPQHF; CDR3nt: TGTGCCAGTAGTACCGCCCGGGGGAATCAGCCCCAGCATTTT
d_gene: NA; j_gene: TRBJ2-7; v_gene: TRBV28; abundance: NA; CDR3aa: CASKRSRPPYEQYF; CDR3nt: TGTGCCAGCAAGAGGAGCCGCCCCCCCTACGAGCAGTACTTC
d_gene: NA; j_gene: TRBJ1-5; v_gene: TRBV2; abundance: NA; CDR3aa: CASRRSQTGNQPQHF; CDR3nt: TGTGCCAGCAGGCGGAGTCAGACGGGCAATCAGCCCCAGCATTTT
d_gene: NA; j_gene: TRBJ2-3; v_gene: TRBV5-1; abundance: NA; CDR3aa: CASSLTEGRPDTQYF; CDR3nt: TGCGCCAGCAGCTTGACGGAGGGGAGGCCAGATACGCAGTATTTT
d_gene: TRBD1; j_gene: TRBJ2-3; v_gene: TRBV4-1; abundance: NA; CDR3aa: CASSIRTGEDTQYF; CDR3nt: TGCGCCAGCAGCATTCGGACAGGGGAAGATACGCAGTATTTT
d_gene: TRBD1; j_gene: TRBJ2-1; v_gene: TRBV5-1; abundance: NA; CDR3aa: CASSIGQGPYNEQFF; CDR3nt: TGCGCCAGCAGCATCGGACAGGGCCCCTACAATGAGCAGTTCTTC
d_gene: TRBD2; j_gene: TRBJ2-7; v_gene: TRBV7-9; abundance: NA; CDR3aa: CASSLARSGGVYEQYF; CDR3nt: TGTGCCAGCAGCTTAGCCCGTAGCGGGGGTGTATACGAGCAGTACTTC
d_gene: NA; j_gene: TRBJ2-3; v_gene: TRBV6-2/TRBV6-3; abundance: once; CDR3aa: CASSSHRADTQYF; CDR3nt: TGTGCCAGCAGTTCCCACAGGGCAGATACGCAGTATTTT
d_gene: TRBD1; j_gene: TRBJ2-7; v_gene: TRBV6-5; abundance: NA; CDR3aa: CATQRQGAYEQYF; CDR3nt: TGTGCCACCCAAAGACAGGGGGCCTACGAGCAGTACTTC
d_gene: TRBD1; j_gene: TRBJ1-5; v_gene: TRBV7-8; abundance: NA; CDR3aa: CASSRGRTGKQPQHF; CDR3nt: TGTGCCAGCAGCCGTGGCCGGACAGGGAAACAGCCCCAGCATTTT
d_gene: TRBD1; j_gene: TRBJ1-1; v_gene: TRBV24-1; abundance: NA; CDR3aa: CATSDSRTGTKTEAFF; CDR3nt: TGTGCCACCAGTGATTCGAGGACAGGGACGAAGACTGAAGCTTTCTTT
d_gene: NA; j_gene: TRBJ2-7; v_gene: TRBV6-5; abundance: NA; CDR3aa: CASTFNTYEQYF; CDR3nt: TGTGCCAGCACTTTTAACACCTACGAGCAGTACTTC
d_gene: TRBD1; j_gene: TRBJ2-7; v_gene: TRBV19; abundance: NA; CDR3aa: CASSRGTAPYEQYF; CDR3nt: TGTGCCAGTAGCAGGGGGACAGCACCCTACGAGCAGTACTTC
d_gene: NA; j_gene: TRBJ2-3; v_gene: TRBV5-1; abundance: NA; CDR3aa: CASSLEFGQADTQYF; CDR3nt: TGCGCCAGCAGCTTGGAATTTGGGCAGGCTGATACGCAGTATTTT
d_gene: TRBD1; j_gene: TRBJ1-5; v_gene: TRBV7-8; abundance: NA; CDR3aa: CASSARTGRNQPQHF; CDR3nt: TGTGCCAGCAGCGCTCGGACAGGGCGGAATCAGCCCCAGCATTTT
d_gene: NA; j_gene: TRBJ2-3; v_gene: TRBV25-1; abundance: NA; CDR3aa: CASSELGRLTDTQYF; CDR3nt: TGTGCCAGCAGTGAACTGGGGCGTCTCACAGATACGCAGTATTTT
d_gene: TRBD1; j_gene: TRBJ1-2; v_gene: TRBV11-2; abundance: NA; CDR3aa: CASSLDLWRQGENGYTF; CDR3nt: TGTGCCAGCAGCTTAGATCTTTGGCGACAGGGGGAAAATGGCTACACCTTC
d_gene: TRBD1; j_gene: TRBJ1-1; v_gene: TRBV5-1; abundance: NA; CDR3aa: CASIPDRAMNTEAFF; CDR3nt: TGCGCCAGCATCCCAGACAGGGCGATGAACACTGAAGCTTTCTTT
d_gene: NA; j_gene: TRBJ2-6; v_gene: TRBV5-1; abundance: NA; CDR3aa: CASRAEGQWTSGANVLTF; CDR3nt: TGCGCCAGCAGAGCCGAAGGACAGTGGACCTCTGGGGCCAACGTCCTGACTTTC
d_gene: TRBD1; j_gene: TRBJ1-5; v_gene: TRBV19; abundance: NA; CDR3aa: CASSNGQGAVSQPQHF; CDR3nt: TGTGCCAGTAGTAACGGACAGGGGGCTGTAAGCCAGCCCCAGCATTTT
d_gene: NA; j_gene: TRBJ2-2; v_gene: TRBV6-1; abundance: NA; CDR3aa: CASSDRDKYTGELFF; CDR3nt: TGTGCCAGCAGTGACCGGGACAAGTACACCGGGGAGCTGTTTTTT
d_gene: NA; j_gene: TRBJ1-1; v_gene: TRBV4-1; abundance: NA; CDR3aa: CASSREMNTEAFF; CDR3nt: TGCGCCAGCAGCAGAGAAATGAACACTGAAGCTTTCTTT
d_gene: NA; j_gene: TRBJ2-5; v_gene: TRBV20-1; abundance: NA; CDR3aa: CSAEGGETQYF; CDR3nt: TGCAGTGCCGAGGGTGGAGAGACCCAGTACTTC
d_gene: TRBD1; j_gene: TRBJ2-7; v_gene: TRBV29-1; abundance: NA; CDR3aa: CSAFWDRTYEQYF; CDR3nt: TGCAGCGCGTTCTGGGACAGGACCTACGAGCAGTACTTC
d_gene: TRBD1; j_gene: TRBJ1-6; v_gene: TRBV5-1; abundance: once; CDR3aa: CASRPPDRGNSPLHF; CDR3nt: TGCGCCAGCAGACCTCCGGACAGGGGTAATTCACCCCTCCACTTT
d_gene: NA; j_gene: TRBJ2-7; v_gene: TRBV6-6; abundance: few; CDR3aa: CASRTRARTYEQYF; CDR3nt: TGTGCCAGCAGGACGAGGGCTAGAACTTACGAGCAGTACTTC
d_gene: TRBD1; j_gene: TRBJ2-5; v_gene: TRBV19; abundance: NA; CDR3aa: CASSATGEGTQYF; CDR3nt: TGTGCCAGTAGTGCGACAGGGGAAGGGACCCAGTACTTC
d_gene: TRBD2; j_gene: TRBJ2-7; v_gene: TRBV5-1; abundance: NA; CDR3aa: CASSWTGTSHSYEQYF; CDR3nt: TGCGCCAGCAGCTGGACCGGGACTAGCCACTCCTACGAGCAGTACTTC
d_gene: NA; j_gene: TRBJ1-1; v_gene: TRBV7-9; abundance: NA; CDR3aa: CASSAQGTEAFF; CDR3nt: TGTGCCAGCAGCGCCCAGGGTACGGAAGCTTTCTTT
d_gene: NA; j_gene: TRBJ2-5; v_gene: TRBV5-1; abundance: NA; CDR3aa: CASSFFKNRGSGTQYF; CDR3nt: TGCGCCAGCAGCTTTTTTAAAAATAGGGGTTCGGGGACCCAGTACTTC
d_gene: NA; j_gene: TRBJ2-2; v_gene: TRBV19; abundance: NA; CDR3aa: CASSGSGSGELFF; CDR3nt: TGTGCCAGTAGCGGGAGCGGCTCCGGGGAGCTGTTTTTT
d_gene: NA; j_gene: TRBJ2-5; v_gene: TRBV12-3/TRBV12-4; abundance: NA; CDR3aa: CASSRVLHETQYF; CDR3nt: TGTGCCAGCAGTCGGGTACTTCATGAGACCCAGTACTTC
d_gene: TRBD1; j_gene: TRBJ1-3; v_gene: TRBV18; abundance: NA; CDR3aa: CASSPDRSGLGNTIYF; CDR3nt: TGTGCCAGCTCCCCGGACAGGAGCGGCCTCGGAAACACCATATATTTT